Following are 30 T cell receptor beta chains from one sample sequenced in a study of PD-1 blockade in classical Hodgkin lymphoma. Each patient relapsed following autologous stem cell transplantation, and prior brentuximab vedotin exposure differed. Using magnetic negative selection, the CD4+ T cells were separated out of thawed PBMCs. Data came from immunoSEQ multiplex PCR; TCRdb stores just in-frame clones and leaves some out. In the table there are 4,000 to 5,000 clones, approximately 89% of which are singletons. The material was CD4+ T cells from blood, obtained at baseline. The receptors were sampled from a human donor with classical Hodgkin lymphoma.

The CDR3 bases are TGTGCCAGCAGCGGACTAGCGGGACACAATGAGCAGTTCTTC. It codes for CASSGLAGHNEQFF. The chain carries TRBV7-8 and TRBJ2-1; 12 bases align to TRBD2. The CDR3 runs to 14 residues. After removal of 5 bases from V and 5 bases from J, the junction contained 1 base not matched to a gene. The germline V gene has CDR1 SGHVS and CDR2 FQNEAQ.

This clone was counted only a few times. V is TRBV7-9 and J is TRBJ1-2; 12 nucleotides align to TRBD1. CDR1 and CDR2 (germline): SEHNR, FQNEAQ (reference sequence). The CDR3 length is 16 residues. Trimming cost V 3 bases and J 8 bases; bases outside gene matches: 10. The CDR3 region has the DNA TGTGCCAGCAGCTTGCCTCCGGGACAGGGGGCGCGCGGCTACACCTTC. Its translation is CASSLPPGQGARGYTF.

This sequence joins TRBV28 and TRBJ2-3, with TRBD2 matching over 9 bases. This CDR3 region has 16 residues. Germline CDR1 is MDHEN and CDR2 is SYDVKM. V shed 6 bases and J 5 bases; nucleotides not matched to a gene: 12. CDR3 in DNA: TGTGCCAGCAGCCTTTTCGTAGCGGGAGTTAAAGATACGCAGTATTTT. Protein product: CASSLFVAGVKDTQYF. Supplemented by reference TRBV28 and TRBJ2-3, the full variable domain reads DVKVTQSSRYLVKRTGEKVFLECVQDMDHENMFWYRQDPGLGLRLIYFSYDVKMKEKGDIPEGYSVSREKKERFSLILESASTNQTSMYLCASSLFVAGVKDTQYFGPGTRLTVL.

This chain joins TRBV14 and TRBJ2-1; no definite D call. V dropped 1 base and J dropped 4 bases, with 29 bases sitting between them. The CDR3 spans 21 residues. Germline assignment: CDR1 SGHDN and CDR2 FVKESK. The CDR3 nucleotides are TGTGCCAGCAGCCAAGGATCTCGGTTCCGTCCAATCGGACCGAAGTACAATGAGCAGTTCTTC. Its protein product is CASSQGSRFRPIGPKYNEQFF.

This clone showed up just once. The chain couples TRBV18 to TRBJ1-2; the D gene is possibly TRBD1 (5 bases). Trimming removed 2 bases from V and 4 bases from J, with 8 bases in between. The CDR3 is 13 amino acids. Germline CDR1 reads KGHSH; CDR2 reads LQKENI. The CDR3 region has the DNA TGTGCCAGCTCACCAGGGACTCGCTATGGCTACACCTTC. Translating gives CASSPGTRYGYTF. The variable domain in full, with the rest retrieved from reference TRBV18 and TRBJ1-2, is NAGVMQNPRHLVRRRGQEARLRCSPMKGHSHVYWYRQLPEEGLKFMVYLQKENIIDESGMPKERFSAEFPKEGPSILRIQQVVRGDSAAYFCASSPGTRYGYTFGSGTRLTVV.

The CDR3 protein is CASSEDLAWNEQFF. The CDR3 coding sequence is TGCGCCAGCAGTGAGGATCTAGCCTGGAATGAGCAGTTCTTC. V usage is TRBV10-1 and J usage is TRBJ2-1; tentative D call: TRBD2 (5 bases). Germline values: CDR1 WNHNN, CDR2 SYGVQD (reference sequence). V was pared by 2 bases and J by 7 bases, with 12 bases between. The CDR3 contains 14 residues.

This chain connects TRBV9 to TRBJ2-1; the match to TRBD2 covers 10 bases. V shed 3 bases, J shed 3 bases, and the junction held 6 bases outside the gene matches. The CDR3 contains 16 residues. Germline loops: CDR1 SGDLS, CDR2 YYNGEE. Here the CDR3 reads CASSAKSGGGYNEQFF. CDR3 nucleotides: TGTGCCAGCAGCGCCAAAAGCGGGGGGGGCTACAATGAGCAGTTCTTC.

The chain has TRBV19 and TRBJ2-5; 7 bases are a match to TRBD2. CDR3 length: 14 amino acids. J gave up 3 bases and V 5 bases, and 6 bases lay outside the gene matches. The germline V gene has CDR1 LNHDA and CDR2 SQIVND (reference sequence). CDR3 residues: CASSGTGGKETQYF. In DNA form, the CDR3 reads TGTGCCAGTAGTGGAACGGGAGGAAAAGAGACCCAGTACTTC.

This clone appeared once. J is TRBJ2-1 and V is TRBV19; D is unresolved. The V gene's germline CDR1 is LNHDA and CDR2 SQIVND (reference sequence). The CDR3 sequence is 14 residues long. With 8 bases removed from V and 8 bases from J, the gap between germline ends came to 19 bases. The CDR3 DNA sequence: TGTGCCAGTGGACCTAGGCCCACTACTCATGAGCAGTTCTTC. This translates into CASGPRPTTHEQFF.

The V call is TRBV5-6, the J call TRBJ2-3; D is uncertain. The CDR3 is 13 residues long. V lost 4 bases and J lost 6, with 12 bases in between. The germline V gene encodes CDR1 SGHDT and CDR2 YYEEEE. This chain's CDR3 is CASSPYSADTQYF. CDR3 sequence (DNA): TGTGCCAGCAGCCCCTACTCGGCGGATACGCAGTATTTT. The variable domain in full, completed from reference TRBV5-6 and TRBJ2-3, reads DAGVTQSPTHLIKTRGQQVTLRCSPKSGHDTVSWYQQALGQGPQFIFQYYEEEERQRGNFPDRFSGHQFPNYSSELNVNALLLGDSALYLCASSPYSADTQYFGPGTRLTVL.

V is TRBV4-2 and J is TRBJ2-1, with 14 nucleotides matching TRBD2. V lost 5 bases to trimming and J lost 3 bases; unmatched junction nucleotides: 6. Germline-derived CDR1 and CDR2 are LGHNA and YNFKEQ. CDR3 length equals 17 residues. The CDR3 DNA reads as TGTGCCAGCAGCTCGGGACTAGCGGGAGTGCTCTACAATGAGCAGTTCTTC. Its protein is CASSSGLAGVLYNEQFF.

This clone was recorded once. The rearrangement joins TRBV2 to TRBJ2-2; tentatively, D is TRBD2 (5 bases). CDR1 is SNHLY, CDR2 FYNNEI, per germline. The CDR3 is 13 residues long. V was trimmed by 10 bases and J by 7 bases, leaving 16 bases between them. In DNA form, the CDR3 reads TGTGCCACCCGATTTAGCGAGAACGGGGAGCTGTTTTTT. Translated: CATRFSENGELFF.

The V and J genes are TRBV27 and TRBJ2-2; 8 bases line up with TRBD1. The junction had 9 bases not matched to a gene; V was cut back by 7 bases and J by 5 bases. The CDR3 is 15 amino acids. CDR1 and CDR2 from the germline V gene are MNHEY and SMNVEV (reference sequence). The CDR3 here is CASTSGTGWTGELFF. Written as DNA, the CDR3 is TGTGCCAGCACCTCCGGGACAGGCTGGACCGGGGAGCTGTTTTTT.

The rearrangement uses TRBV23-1 and TRBJ1-6; 8 nucleotides match TRBD1. TRBV23-1 is labeled an ORF, and its function is uncertain. This CDR3 spans 14 amino acids. J gave up 10 bases and V 4 bases, and 6 bases lay outside the gene matches. The CDR3, as DNA: TGCGCCAGCAGTCTTCCCAGGGGGCGATCACCCCTCCACTTT. It codes for CASSLPRGRSPLHF.

This chain joins TRBV2 and TRBJ1-2, with D perhaps matching TRBD1 (6 bases). The CDR3 has 14 residues. The germline gives CDR1 SNHLY, CDR2 FYNNEI. Between the trimmed V and J ends, which lost 1 base and 6 bases, there was a span of 12 bases. The CDR3 spells CASSEGGTWNGYTF. Written as DNA, the CDR3 is TGTGCCAGCAGTGAAGGGGGGACATGGAATGGCTACACCTTC.

The chain is built from TRBV10-2 and TRBJ1-3; 8 bases match TRBD1. The trim removed 6 bases at V and 2 bases at J, leaving 6 bases unmatched. The CDR3 sequence is 15 residues long. The germline V gene encodes CDR1 WSHSY and CDR2 SAAADI. The CDR3 DNA reads TGCGCCAGCAGGGAACAGGGGGAGGCTGGAAACACCATATATTTT. As protein: CASREQGEAGNTIYF.

The chain links TRBV6-1 to TRBJ1-5; TRBD1 agrees at 7 bases. Germline values: CDR1 MNHNS, CDR2 SASEGT. The CDR3 is 15 residues long. J gave up 5 bases and V 3 bases, and 7 bases lay outside the gene matches. The CDR3 loop reads CASSEGPTGYQPQHF. DNA for the CDR3: TGTGCCAGCAGTGAGGGGCCGACAGGGTATCAGCCCCAGCATTTT.

This clone was found once. The chain links TRBV27 to TRBJ2-2, with D perhaps matching TRBD1 (5 bases). The CDR3 spans 18 residues. V lost 5 bases and J 1 base, leaving 20 bases between the germline ends. CDR1 and CDR2 from the germline V gene are MNHEY and SMNVEV (reference sequence). The CDR3 sequence is CASSPRRAIGRNTGELFF. CDR3 nucleotides: TGTGCCAGCAGTCCCCGCAGGGCAATCGGGCGGAACACCGGGGAGCTGTTTTTT.

The chain links TRBV6-6 to TRBJ1-4; D remains ambiguous. Looked up from germline, CDR1 is MNHNY and CDR2 is SVGAGI (reference sequence). The ends were cut back, 3 bases at V and 4 bases at J, with 9 bases in the middle. This CDR3 is 14 amino acids long. The CDR3 is CASSYYQLNEKLFF. In nucleotides, the CDR3 is TGTGCCAGCAGTTATTACCAACTTAATGAAAAACTGTTTTTT.

The chain links TRBV7-9 to TRBJ2-7; D is uncertain. This CDR3 has 12 amino acids. Trimming cost V 5 bases and J 11 bases, with 16 bases left between them. From germline, CDR1 is SEHNR and CDR2 FQNEAQ (reference sequence). The chain's CDR3 is CASSRDRIRKYF. The CDR3 nucleotides read TGTGCCAGCAGCCGAGACCGTATTCGGAAGTACTTC. Complete variable domain (other parts from reference TRBV7-9 and TRBJ2-7): DTGVSQNPRHKITKRGQNVTFRCDPISEHNRLYWYRQTLGQGPEFLTYFQNEAQLEKSRLLSDRFSAERPKGSFSTLEIQRTEQGDSAMYLCASSRDRIRKYFGPGTRLTVT.

V is TRBV15 and J is TRBJ2-7, with D perhaps TRBD2 (6 bases). This CDR3 contains 16 residues. V lost 3 bases and J lost 7, with 22 bases in between. In germline, CDR1 is LNHNV, CDR2 YYDKDF (reference sequence). CDR3 loop: CATSRDLRDFAGEQYF. The CDR3 DNA sequence: TGTGCCACCAGCAGGGACCTCCGGGACTTTGCTGGGGAGCAGTACTTC.

This sequence joins TRBV18 and TRBJ2-7; D unresolved. V was pared by 3 bases and J by 0 bases, with 9 bases between. The CDR3 loop spans 14 amino acids. Germline CDR1 KGHSH, CDR2 LQKENI. The CDR3 sequence is CASSPAESSYEQYF. The CDR3 DNA follows: TGTGCCAGCTCACCGGCGGAAAGCTCCTACGAGCAGTACTTC.

The chain has TRBV6-5 and TRBJ1-1; the match to TRBD1 covers 9 bases. The CDR3 extends over 14 amino acids. The V and J ends lost 3 bases and 6 bases, in that order; junction bases with no gene match: 5. CDR1 and CDR2 (germline): MNHEY, SVGAGI. CDR3 sequence (DNA): TGTGCCAGCAGTTATGACAGGGGGGTCCCTGAAGCTTTCTTT. It is translated as CASSYDRGVPEAFF.

V gene TRBV9 combines with J gene TRBJ2-5; 7 bases map to TRBD2. The CDR3 is made up of 16 amino acids. V was clipped by 0 bases and J by 5 bases; unmatched bases: 10. CDR1 is SGDLS and CDR2 is YYNGEE in the germline V gene. The CDR3 DNA follows: TGTGCCAGCAGCGTAGGCCCGCGCGGGAGCAAGGAGACCCAGTACTTC. Translating it yields CASSVGPRGSKETQYF.

In DNA, the CDR3 is TGCGCCAGCAGTGCAGCAGGGGGCTTCGCCGGGGAGCTGTTTTTT. This sequence encodes CASSAAGGFAGELFF. The V and J genes are TRBV10-1 and TRBJ2-2, with 8 nucleotides matching TRBD1. The CDR3 totals 15 residues. Looked up from germline, CDR1 is WNHNN and CDR2 is SYGVQD (reference sequence). V was pared by 4 bases and J by 6 bases, with 7 bases of the junction left unmatched.

The gene calls are TRBV7-3 and TRBJ2-5; 8 nucleotides line up with TRBD2. J lost 1 base, V lost 2 bases, and 6 bases had no gene match. Germline V gene sequence: CDR1 SGHTA, CDR2 FQGTGA. This CDR3 spans 16 amino acids. The CDR3 is CASSLGVAGLQETQYF. The DNA for the CDR3 is TGTGCCAGCAGCTTAGGGGTAGCGGGGCTCCAAGAGACCCAGTACTTC.

The chain uses TRBV7-3 and TRBJ2-2; D uncertain. The length of the CDR3 is 15 residues. V gave up 5 bases and J gave up 0 bases, with 10 bases separating them. Looked up from germline, CDR1 is SGHTA and CDR2 is FQGTGA. The DNA of the CDR3 is TGTGCCAGCAGCCCGACTTCTACGAACACCGGGGAGCTGTTTTTT. It translates to CASSPTSTNTGELFF.

The chain joins TRBV28 to TRBJ1-5; the D gene is possibly TRBD1 (5 bases). V was clipped by 2 bases and J by 6 bases, with 11 bases between them. The CDR3 has 14 amino acids. Germline assignment: CDR1 MDHEN and CDR2 SYDVKM. In DNA form, the CDR3 reads TGTGCCAGCAGTTTAACCAGGGTCCCTCAGCCCCAGCATTTT. This codes for CASSLTRVPQPQHF.

The V call is TRBV5-1, the J call TRBJ1-1, with 9 bases identical to TRBD1. J lost 4 bases, V lost 0 bases, and 10 bases had no gene match. Germline V gene lookup returns CDR1 SGHRS and CDR2 YFSETQ. CDR3 length: 17 amino acids. The CDR3 coding sequence is TGCGCCAGCAGCTTGGCGGGACAGGGAATAAAGGGCACTGAAGCTTTCTTT. Amino acids: CASSLAGQGIKGTEAFF. The full variable domain, its missing parts supplied by reference TRBV5-1 and TRBJ1-1, is KAGVTQTPRYLIKTRGQQVTLSCSPISGHRSVSWYQQTPGQGLQFLFEYFSETQRNKGNFPGRFSGRQFSNSRSEMNVSTLELGDSALYLCASSLAGQGIKGTEAFFGQGTRLTVV.

This sequence joins TRBV2 and TRBJ2-5; TRBD2 agrees at 9 bases. Germline CDR1 and CDR2: SNHLY and FYNNEI. V shed 7 bases and J 12 bases; nucleotides not matched to a gene: 9. This CDR3 region has 12 residues. DNA for the CDR3: TGTGCCAGCAAGCCTGCGGGACTAGCAAAGTACTTC. Translated, it gives CASKPAGLAKYF.